The clone carrying this TCR beta chain has just one count. Its matching antigen is unknown. The ends were cut back, 9 bases at V and 3 bases at J, with 18 bases in the middle. The CDR3 covers 14 residues. CDR1 and CDR2 from the germline V gene are SGHNT and YYREEE (reference sequence). The data derive from a study of cytomegalovirus exposure and HLA in healthy donors. Study-wide results and caveats: In a later analysis, at a false discovery rate of 0.05, roughly 17,000 TCR beta sequences matched HLA alleles. In the analysis, some V segments, TRBV6-2 and TRBV6-3 included, were excluded as indistinguishable. It was reportedly the case that the classifier diagnosed cytomegalovirus status with high specificity and sensitivity. Many donors carried some public TCRs, although rarity characterized most TCR sequences.

Primers: 60 Vbeta forward and 13 Jbeta reverse. TCRdb keeps only in-frame clones here, not all; method: immunoSEQ multiplex PCR. The repertoire holds 150,000 to 250,000 clones, with 79% as singletons. Sequenced: PBMCs. The chain uses TRBV5-4 and TRBJ1-2; D perhaps matches TRBD1 (6 bases). The TCR originated in a woman aged 25 to 39 in good health and CMV-seropositive. The CDR3 DNA sequence: TGTGCCACCCTCGCACGGGGGGCGTACTATGGCTACACCTTC. Translation: CATLARGAYYGYTF.